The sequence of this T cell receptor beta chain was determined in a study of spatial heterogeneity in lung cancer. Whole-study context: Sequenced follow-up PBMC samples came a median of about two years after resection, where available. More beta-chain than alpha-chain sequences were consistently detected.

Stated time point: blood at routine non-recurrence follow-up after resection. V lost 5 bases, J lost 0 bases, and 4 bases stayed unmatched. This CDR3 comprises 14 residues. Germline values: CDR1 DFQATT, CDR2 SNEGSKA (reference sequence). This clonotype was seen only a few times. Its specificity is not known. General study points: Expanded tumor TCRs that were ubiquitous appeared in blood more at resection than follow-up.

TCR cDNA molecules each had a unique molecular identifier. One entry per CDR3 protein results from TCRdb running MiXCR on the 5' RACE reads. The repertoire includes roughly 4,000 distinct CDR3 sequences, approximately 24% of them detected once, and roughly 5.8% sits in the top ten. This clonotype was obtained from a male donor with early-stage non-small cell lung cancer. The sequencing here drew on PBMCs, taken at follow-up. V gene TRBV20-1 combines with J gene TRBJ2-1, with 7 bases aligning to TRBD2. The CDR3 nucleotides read TGCAGTGCTGAACTAGCGCGCTCCTACAATGAGCAGTTCTTC. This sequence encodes CSAELARSYNEQFF.